These 13 T cell receptor beta chains came from one sample sequenced in a study of blood T cells in healthy people across ages. A sample-barcoded 5' primer and a J-beta primer mix were used in a second PCR of roughly 7 to 11 cycles. TCRdb re-called the 5' RACE reads with MiXCR, one entry per CDR3 protein. Among some 1,000,000 distinct CDR3 sequences listed, around 27% were seen once. The data were also submitted as part of a second study, on T cells of mothers and their children.

Sequences were obtained from blood. All receptors derive from a girl aged 2 to 10 in good health.

The chain couples TRBV29-1 to TRBJ2-2, with 8 bases lining up with TRBD1. The CDR3 spans 14 residues. The J segment lost 3 bases and the V segment lost 7 bases, leaving 7 bases of the junction unmatched. The germline CDR1 and CDR2 sequences are SQVTM and ANQGSEA. DNA for the CDR3: TGCAGCGCCCGTGAGGACAGGGACACCGGGGAGCTGTTTTTT. This gives the protein CSAREDRDTGELFF.

The chain recombines TRBV5-6 with TRBJ2-1; D is perhaps TRBD2 (6 bases). The CDR3 extends over 15 amino acids. The V gene's germline CDR1 is SGHDT and CDR2 YYEEEE. Trimming removed 6 bases at V and 4 bases at J, with 17 bases between. DNA of the CDR3: TGTGCCAGCACCATGGGGACTCCCCTTTACAATGAGCAGTTCTTC. Translating it yields CASTMGTPLYNEQFF.

The chain couples TRBV4-3 to TRBJ1-2, with D hard to call. The germline V and J ends were trimmed by 0 bases and 4 bases, with 9 bases remaining between them. The CDR3 sequence is 14 residues long. In germline, CDR1 is LGHNA, CDR2 YSLEER. Written as DNA, the CDR3 is TGCGCCAGCAGCCAAGATCTGTTAGGCTATGGCTACACCTTC. The encoded protein is CASSQDLLGYGYTF.

In its sample, this clonotype was seen a few times. The rearrangement links TRBV2 to TRBJ2-3, with D possibly being TRBD1 or TRBD2 (5 bases each). The CDR3 totals 13 residues. V shed 10 bases and J shed 2 bases, with 13 bases lying between them. The germline V gene encodes CDR1 SNHLY and CDR2 FYNNEI. CDR3 DNA sequence: TGTGCCACCCGGGACGGACACACAGATACGCAGTATTTT. This gives the protein CATRDGHTDTQYF.

The table lists this clonotype with a few counts. The rearrangement uses TRBV20-1 and TRBJ2-1; D tentatively reads TRBD1 or TRBD2 (7 bases each). The end of the DNA aligns better with TRBJ2-7, so the J call may be wrong. The CDR3 runs 16 residues. Germline values: CDR1 DFQATT, CDR2 SNEGSKA (reference sequence). CDR3: CSAAGALNRGPYEQYF. CDR3 nucleotides: TGCAGTGCTGCGGGAGCATTGAACAGGGGCCCCTACGAGCAGTACTTC.

V usage is TRBV11-3 and J usage is TRBJ2-1; 11 positions match TRBD2. V lost 5 bases to trimming and J lost 4 bases; unmatched junction nucleotides: 7. The length of the CDR3 is 16 residues. Germline-derived CDR1 and CDR2 are SGHNT and YENEEA. The CDR3 protein is CASSPRLAGLYNEQFF. CDR3 nucleotide sequence: TGTGCCAGCAGCCCCAGACTAGCGGGGCTATACAATGAGCAGTTCTTC.

This chain links TRBV2 with TRBJ2-7, with D possibly TRBD1 on 6 matching bases. Germline assignment: CDR1 SNHLY and CDR2 FYNNEI. CDR3 size: 14 residues. V lost 7 bases, J lost 4 bases, and 17 bases lay in between. DNA of the CDR3: TGTGCCAGCAACCCACCGGGACACCTTTACGAGCAGTACTTC. This gives the protein CASNPPGHLYEQYF.

The CDR3 here is CASSPPPKGVKSYGYTF. CDR3 DNA: TGTGCCAGCTCACCACCACCCAAGGGGGTAAAATCCTATGGCTACACCTTC. The chain couples TRBV18 to TRBJ1-2; the D gene is possibly TRBD1 (6 bases). Trimming pared 0 bases from V and 4 bases from J, leaving 18 bases between. Germline CDR1 is KGHSH and CDR2 is LQKENI. The CDR3 is 17 residues long.

This chain uses TRBV5-1 with TRBJ2-7, with 9 positions matching TRBD1. The length of the CDR3 is 14 residues. V gave up 1 base and J gave up 5 bases; unmatched junction bases: 4. The V gene's germline CDR1 is SGHRS and CDR2 YFSETQ. CDR3 coding DNA: TGCGCCAGCAGCTTGACAGGGGGCTGGGACGAGCAGTACTTC. Residues: CASSLTGGWDEQYF. Using reference TRBV5-1 and TRBJ2-7 for the parts outside the CDR3, the full variable domain is KAGVTQTPRYLIKTRGQQVTLSCSPISGHRSVSWYQQTPGQGLQFLFEYFSETQRNKGNFPGRFSGRQFSNSRSEMNVSTLELGDSALYLCASSLTGGWDEQYFGPGTRLTVT.

This chain connects TRBV20-1 to TRBJ1-3; D gene uncertain. V shed 2 bases and J shed 1 base, with 9 bases lying between them. The CDR3 sequence is 14 residues long. Germline CDR1 and CDR2: DFQATT and SNEGSKA (reference sequence). CDR3 nucleotide sequence: TGCAGTGCTAGACACGGCGGGTCTGGAAACACCATATATTTT. Translated, it gives CSARHGGSGNTIYF.

This clonotype was seen a handful of times. The rearrangement joins TRBV10-3 to TRBJ2-7, with 8 bases aligning to TRBD2. Per germline, CDR1 ENHRY and CDR2 SYGVKD. CDR3 length: 13 amino acids. V lost 11 bases and J lost 5; bases outside the gene matches: 11. The CDR3 region has the DNA TGTGCCTGCAGCGGGGGAGTAAGGGACGAGCAGTACTTC. Protein sequence: CACSGGVRDEQYF.

V and J are TRBV13 and TRBJ1-3, with D possibly being TRBD1 (5 bases). This CDR3 is 14 amino acids long. CDR1 and CDR2 (germline): PRHDT, FYEKMQ (reference sequence). V lost 3 bases and J lost 4, with 10 bases in between. DNA for the CDR3: TGTGCCAGCAGCTTCAGGGAAACAGGAAACACCATATATTTT. Protein sequence: CASSFRETGNTIYF.

The chain links TRBV20-1 to TRBJ2-7; D not resolved. Trimming removed 5 bases at V and 6 bases at J, with 11 bases between. The CDR3 extends over 11 amino acids. The V gene's germline CDR1 is DFQATT and CDR2 SNEGSKA (reference sequence). CDR3 DNA: TGCAGTGCTGAGACTGGTACCGAGCAGTACTTC. Amino acid sequence: CSAETGTEQYF.